This T cell receptor (beta chain) stems from a study of blood T cells in healthy people across ages. Worth noting for this clonotype: What it recognizes is unknown.

Study outcomes and limitations: Leaving the PBMCs unsorted stopped any conclusive comparison of naive versus antigen-experienced cells.

Germline V lookup: CDR1 SGHTA, CDR2 FQGNSA. CDR3 length: 14 amino acids. V lost 2 bases, J lost 5 bases, and 11 bases lay in between. Sample-barcoded 5' priming and a J-beta primer mix drove a second PCR of about 7 to 12 cycles. TCRdb processed the 5' RACE reads anew with MiXCR; each CDR3 protein has one entry. The sample lists fewer than 2,000,000 distinct CDR3 sequences, 39% occurring once. Per sample, no less than 5 micrograms of total RNA were extracted. J is TRBJ2-3 and V is TRBV7-2; D not certain. Sample: blood. This receptor was taken from a human donor in good health. CDR3 nucleotide sequence: TGTGCCAGCAGCTTAACACCCTTCCAAGATACGCAGTATTTT. This gives the protein CASSLTPFQDTQYF.